This T cell receptor beta chain was recorded in a study of monozygotic twins with inflammatory bowel disease (dated 2019 in TCRdb). In terms of the full investigation: In total, roughly 28 monozygotic twin pairs made up the full study: 19 Danish pairs, all IBD-discordant, plus nine German pairs, of which four were IBD-concordant and five were IBD-discordant. Each individual had, on average, about 151 000 unique TCRalpha sequences and 181 000 unique TCRbeta sequences available for analysis. The search for disease-associated traits relied mainly on comparing IBD patients with their genetically identical healthy co-twins within discordant pairs. Beyond this particular receptor, the publication reports: Background noise and inter-individual variability may have been introduced into the repertoires by the differing immunosuppressive treatments among patients. A decrease in TCRbeta repertoire diversity, as measured by inverse Simpson index, was observed in IBD patients compared with their healthy co-twins. No difference in repertoire similarity was observed between concordant and discordant twins, possibly owing to limited statistical power. Different T cell subtypes could not be distinguished in the analysis. The results gave no support for a single strong signal or clonotype linked to IBD. IBD patients shared fewer clonotypes with other individuals than healthy twins did, most markedly in patients showing signs of disease activity.

Note on this clonotype: This receptor's antigen is unknown.

An approximately 2.5 ml peripheral blood sample was drawn into PAXgene tubes per donor and stored at -80°C. Without T cell sorting, total RNA was isolated from whole blood using the PAXgene blood miRNA kit on an automated QIAcube. Deep TCRalpha and TCRbeta repertoire profiling with unique molecular barcoding was performed on peripheral blood of monozygotic twin pairs concordant or discordant for inflammatory bowel disease. Smoking habits were recorded for all twin pairs, and individuals were classified as current, former or never smokers. From the cysteine up to the phenylalanine, the CDR3 has a length of 15 residues. DNA for this receptor is not on file. CDR1 and CDR2 are read off the germline V gene (reference sequence) as DFQATT and SNEGSKA. Library generation was performed with 5' RACE. Each TCR library was prepared from around 3,200 ng of total RNA. For each sample, cDNA synthesis was carried out in eight separate reactions using SMARTScribe reverse transcriptase. During cDNA synthesis, template switching introduced unique molecular identifiers that contained a 6-nucleotide sample barcode. Amplification of TCRalpha and TCRbeta cDNA involved two nested PCRs of approximately 16 and 10 cycles, and each PCR was followed by bead purification. Before amplification, the cDNA was both treated with uracil DNA-glycosylase and purified with the QIAquick PCR purification kit. The second PCR was the step at which Illumina TruSeq-compatible adapters and sample-specific barcodes were added. TapeStation and Qubit were used to check library quality and concentration, and 5 ng of each library went into the pool. Sequencing of pooled libraries was carried out on an Illumina HiSeq2500 single-index Rapid Run using 2 x 100 bp reads and custom sequencing primers. Turning to the authors' computational methods: MiGEC version 1.2.6 was used for UMI-based consensus assembly, which corrected PCR and sequencing errors. MiXCR version 2.1.1 was used for V(D)J alignment, clonotype assembly and CDR3 extraction. Gene usage, clonotype sharing and MAIT/NKT TCR abundance were normalised by analysing the top 1000, 10 000 and 20 000 clonotypes per sample. After downsampling to 27 000 UMIs, diversity was calculated as the inverse Simpson index using the vegan R package. Paired Mann-Whitney U tests on discordant twin pairs were used, with Benjamini-Hochberg multiple-testing correction. Once TCRdb had reprocessed the reads, it stored one entry per CDR3 protein sequence and supplied no DNA. None of the V and J calls come from the authors' own analysis; TCRdb made them. In this sample's table one finds approximately 400,000 distinct CDR3 sequences. The ten largest clones take up about 2.3% of the sample.

Material: blood. The receptor was isolated from a human donor with ulcerative colitis or Crohn's disease, or a healthy co-twin of an affected twin (not recorded which). This sequence uses TRBV20-1 and TRBJ2-7. Here the CDR3 is given as CSAPRSTVSSYEQYF.